These 2 T cell receptor beta chains were sequenced from one sample in a study of blood T cell repertoires in COVID-19. TCRdb's table, derived via immunoSEQ multiplex PCR, lists solely in-frame clones and lacks some. The sample has some 130,000 clones; around 85% are singletons. The specimen sequenced was peripheral blood. The receptors were sampled from a woman aged 45-65 years who had recovered from COVID-19.

The chain carries TRBV24-1 and TRBJ2-2; 8 bases fit TRBD1. The germline CDR1 and CDR2 sequences are KGHDR and SFDVKD. The CDR3 runs 15 residues. With 5 bases clipped from V and 2 bases from J, the junction kept 3 bases outside the gene matches. The DNA of the CDR3 is TGTGCCACCAGTGCAGGGGGCTTCAACACCGGGGAGCTGTTTTTT. Encoded protein: CATSAGGFNTGELFF.

The chain couples TRBV6-5 to TRBJ2-1; TRBD1 aligns across 7 bases. Germline V gene data show CDR1 as MNHEY and CDR2 as SVGAGI. CDR3 length: 15 amino acids. J gave up 5 bases and V 6 bases, and 10 bases lay outside the gene matches. In nucleotides, the CDR3 is TGTGCCAGCAGCCGAGGGGGCTCGGGTGACAATGAGCAGTTCTTC. It specifies CASSRGGSGDNEQFF.